The clone carrying this TCR beta chain was counted many times. Its antigen is currently unknown. Amplification of TCR beta CDR3 regions was performed using RNA transcripts as template. First-round RT-PCR with HTBI primers amplified the TCR CDR3 region. TCRdb reanalysed the multiplex PCR reads using MiXCR and keeps one entry per CDR3 protein. The repertoire holds about 260,000 distinct CDR3 sequences, roughly 15% seen once, with around 26% in the top ten. The sample originates from a study of T cells in Graves' hyperthyroidism and ophthalmopathy. Study-wide findings and caveats: Peripheral blood also featured most of the thyroid clonotypes expanded above 0.001.

Germline CDR1 is MDHEN and CDR2 is SYDVKM. The CDR3 runs to 14 residues. Trimming stripped 8 bases from V and 0 bases from J, with 13 bases between. The gene calls are TRBV28 and TRBJ1-1; D is unresolved. Sequences were obtained from blood. The sequence derives from a woman under 30 with Graves' ophthalmopathy. CDR3 protein: CASQFRVVNTEAFF. CDR3 DNA sequence: TGTGCCAGCCAGTTTAGGGTCGTGAACACTGAAGCTTTCTTT. Filled out from reference TRBV28 and TRBJ1-1, the complete variable domain reads DVKVTQSSRYLVKRTGEKVFLECVQDMDHENMFWYRQDPGLGLRLIYFSYDVKMKEKGDIPEGYSVSREKKERFSLILESASTNQTSMYLCASQFRVVNTEAFFGQGTRLTVV.